This passage covers 26 T cell receptor beta chains from one sample sequenced in a study of shared clonotypes between healthy human individuals. TCRdb's table, derived via immunoSEQ multiplex PCR, lists solely in-frame clones and lacks some. This table has a few million clones, about 92% appearing once. Material: naive CD4+ T cells from PBMCs. Subset denoted: CD45RA+ positively selected. Receptors were obtained from a man aged 18 to 30 in good health. Some clones in this sample may be carry-over from other donors' samples.

This clone was detected only once. The V call is TRBV4-2, the J call TRBJ2-1; 8 bases are shared with TRBD2. The CDR3 has 16 residues. V trimming: 3 bases; J trimming: 5 bases; junction bases outside the gene matches: 9. Per the germline V gene, CDR1 is LGHNA and CDR2 is YNFKEQ. The CDR3 sequence is CASSQLGLAINNEQFF. In DNA, the CDR3 is TGTGCCAGCAGCCAGCTAGGACTAGCAATAAACAATGAGCAGTTCTTC.

The V and J genes are TRBV4-2 and TRBJ2-2, with 11 bases matching TRBD1. J was trimmed by 7 bases and V by 1 base; bases with no gene match: 8. The CDR3 sequence is 17 residues long. Germline V lookup: CDR1 LGHNA, CDR2 YNFKEQ. CDR3 sequence (DNA): TGTGCCAGCAGCCAAGTTTCGGGACAGGGGGTTGACGGGGAGCTGTTTTTT. Amino acids: CASSQVSGQGVDGELFF.

The chain couples TRBV6-6 to TRBJ2-2; no reliable D call. The length of the CDR3 is 13 residues. V lost 5 bases and J 7 bases, leaving 11 bases between the germline ends. Per the germline V gene, CDR1 is MNHNY and CDR2 is SVGAGI (reference sequence). The CDR3 here is CASSRAPVGELFF. CDR3 nucleotide sequence: TGTGCCAGCAGTCGGGCCCCTGTCGGGGAGCTGTTTTTT.

This sequence joins TRBV7-6 and TRBJ2-5; D not resolved. This CDR3 spans 14 amino acids. Germline V gene data show CDR1 as SGHVS and CDR2 as FNYEAQ. Trimming pared 0 bases from V and 1 base from J, leaving 6 bases between. The CDR3 coding sequence is TGTGCCAGCAGCTTAGCCACTTTCCAAGAGACCCAGTACTTC. This codes for CASSLATFQETQYF. Drawing the rest from reference TRBV7-6 and TRBJ2-5, the complete variable domain is GAGVSQSPRYKVTKRGQDVALRCDPISGHVSLYWYRQALGQGPEFLTYFNYEAQQDKSGLPNDRFSAERPEGSISTLTIQRTEQRDSAMYRCASSLATFQETQYFGPGTRLLVL.

This chain joins TRBV10-1 and TRBJ2-2, with TRBD1 matching over 7 bases. The germline V gene has CDR1 WNHNN and CDR2 SYGVQD (reference sequence). The J segment lost 5 bases and the V segment lost 5 bases, leaving 5 bases of the junction unmatched. The CDR3 runs to 14 residues. The CDR3 region has the DNA TGCGCCAGCAGTACCGACAGGGAAACCGGGGAGCTGTTTTTT. Protein: CASSTDRETGELFF.

This chain links TRBV7-2 with TRBJ2-2; D is undetermined. V was shortened by 5 bases and J by 6 bases, with 10 bases between the two germline ends. The CDR3 consists of 13 residues. Germline V gene lookup returns CDR1 SGHTA and CDR2 FQGNSA. CDR3: CASSIRRAGELFF. CDR3 DNA sequence: TGTGCCAGCAGCATCCGTAGGGCCGGGGAGCTGTTTTTT.

This clone was seen a single time. The chain uses TRBV20-1 and TRBJ2-1; maybe TRBD2 (5 bases). Germline V gene lookup returns CDR1 DFQATT and CDR2 SNEGSKA (reference sequence). This CDR3 region has 11 residues. The CDR3 is CSEGAYNEQFF. DNA for the CDR3: TGCAGCGAGGGAGCCTACAATGAGCAGTTCTTC.

The table lists this clone with a count of one. The V and J genes are TRBV7-9 and TRBJ2-1; D gene uncertain. Germline V CDR1 and CDR2: SEHNR, FQNEAQ (reference sequence). V was clipped by 7 bases and J by 0 bases, with 7 bases between them. The CDR3 length is 13 residues. The CDR3 DNA is TGTGCCAGCACTCTGAGCTCCTACAATGAGCAGTTCTTC. Its protein is CASTLSSYNEQFF.

The rearrangement links TRBV7-9 to TRBJ2-7; D unresolved. The CDR3 runs 13 residues. The V end was cut by 5 bases, the J end by 7 bases, with 15 bases between. Germline assignment: CDR1 SEHNR and CDR2 FQNEAQ (reference sequence). CDR3 bases: TGTGCCAGCAGCCCTTCCGGCCTTTATGAGCAGTACTTC. Its protein is CASSPSGLYEQYF. Full variable domain (missing parts from reference TRBV7-9 and TRBJ2-7): DTGVSQNPRHKITKRGQNVTFRCDPISEHNRLYWYRQTLGQGPEFLTYFQNEAQLEKSRLLSDRFSAERPKGSFSTLEIQRTEQGDSAMYLCASSPSGLYEQYFGPGTRLTVT.

With regard to this clone: The junction departs from the called germline gene at one end, perhaps through a read error. This chain links TRBV15 with TRBJ2-7, with 9 positions matching TRBD2. Germline V gene sequence: CDR1 LNHNV, CDR2 YYDKDF (reference sequence). This CDR3 is 11 amino acids long. CDR3 coding DNA: TGTGCCACCAGCAGTAGCGGGAGTAAGAACTTC. Encoded protein: CATSSSGSKNF. The full variable domain, completed using reference TRBV15 and TRBJ2-7, is DAMVIQNPRYQVTQFGKPVTLSCSQTLNHNVMYWYQQKSSQAPKLLFHYYDKDFNNEADTPDNFQSRRPNTSFCFLDIRSPGLGDTAMYLCATSSSGSKNFGPGTRLTVT.

As concerns this clone: The same CDR3 also results from other DNA sequences found in this sample. For the CDR3, the DNA is TGTGCCAGCAGCGTGGGCAGGGGGAACTATGGCTACACCTTC. Residues: CASSVGRGNYGYTF. This chain uses TRBV9 with TRBJ1-2; 7 positions agree with TRBD1. Per the germline V gene, CDR1 is SGDLS and CDR2 is YYNGEE. The trim removed 2 bases at V and 2 bases at J, leaving 3 bases unmatched. The CDR3 is made up of 14 amino acids.

The chain combines TRBV6-5 with TRBJ1-1, with 12 bases fitting TRBD1. The CDR3 runs to 15 residues. Looked up from germline, CDR1 is MNHEY and CDR2 is SVGAGI. Losses at the gene ends were 6 bases for V and 4 bases for J; bases not matched to a gene: 6. The CDR3 DNA is TGTGCCAGCAGGGGACAGGGGGCCGGAAGCACTGAAGCTTTCTTT. This gives the protein CASRGQGAGSTEAFF.

In regard to this clone: Within the sample, other DNA sequences also encode this same CDR3. V and J are TRBV6-1 and TRBJ1-4; no clear D gene. Germline CDR1 is MNHNS and CDR2 is SASEGT. V gave up 0 bases and J gave up 7 bases, with 6 bases separating them. This CDR3 region has 13 residues. The CDR3 sequence: CASSEAPGEKLFF. The DNA for the CDR3 is TGTGCCAGCAGTGAAGCCCCCGGTGAAAAACTGTTTTTT.

The genes are TRBV30 and TRBJ1-6; D not resolved. Germline V CDR1 and CDR2: GTSNPN, SVGIG (reference sequence). The CDR3 is 13 amino acids. Between the trimmed V and J ends, which lost 2 bases and 3 bases, there was a span of 5 bases. The CDR3 region is CAWSNNYNSPLHF. For the CDR3, the DNA is TGTGCCTGGAGTAACAACTATAATTCACCCCTCCACTTT.

Concerning this clone itself: At the DNA level, this CDR3 is encoded by other sequences in the same sample as well. The J gene is TRBJ1-1, the V gene TRBV30, with D possibly matching TRBD1 (6 bases). V was pared by 4 bases and J by 1 base, with 7 bases between. Germline loops: CDR1 GTSNPN, CDR2 SVGIG (reference sequence). The CDR3 sequence is 12 residues long. CDR3 protein: CAWTRGNTEAFF. For the CDR3, the DNA is TGTGCCTGGACCAGGGGGAACACTGAAGCTTTCTTT.

The V gene is TRBV29-1, the J gene TRBJ1-1, with D perhaps TRBD1 (6 bases). Per germline, CDR1 SQVTM and CDR2 ANQGSEA. The CDR3 has 14 amino acids. V was cut by 7 bases and J by 4 bases, with 19 bases left in between. The chain's CDR3 is CSGRRGASGTEAFF. The CDR3 DNA reads TGCAGCGGCCGCCGGGGGGCGTCGGGCACTGAAGCTTTCTTT.

The chain carries TRBV5-1 and TRBJ2-5; 9 nucleotides match TRBD2. The CDR3 totals 16 residues. CDR1 is SGHRS, CDR2 YFSETQ, per germline. Trimming took 2 bases from V and 5 from J; bases not matched to a gene: 10. The CDR3 nucleotides are TGCGCCAGCAGCTTCCCCCCTAGCGGGATTCGCGAGACCCAGTACTTC. Translating it yields CASSFPPSGIRETQYF.

The V and J genes are TRBV28 and TRBJ2-3; 10 positions match TRBD2. V dropped 6 bases and J dropped 3; count of bases not matched to a gene: 6. Germline V gene sequence: CDR1 MDHEN, CDR2 SYDVKM. The CDR3 sequence is 15 residues long. The CDR3 region is CASSKLAGVTDTQYF. The CDR3 region has the DNA TGTGCCAGCAGCAAGCTAGCGGGGGTTACAGATACGCAGTATTTT.

The chain employs TRBV5-6 and TRBJ1-5; D remains ambiguous. V was trimmed by 0 bases and J by 0 bases, leaving 7 bases between them. CDR3 length: 15 residues. Germline values: CDR1 SGHDT, CDR2 YYEEEE. In nucleotides, the CDR3 is TGTGCCAGCAGCTTGGGAGCACATAGCAATCAGCCCCAGCATTTT. Its protein product is CASSLGAHSNQPQHF.

The chain employs TRBV7-9 and TRBJ1-1; TRBD1 is a possible D gene (5 bases). Trimming left V 1 base short and J 8 bases short, with 20 bases between. The length of the CDR3 is 16 residues. Per germline, CDR1 SEHNR and CDR2 FQNEAQ (reference sequence). The chain's CDR3 is CASSLGPAGARGEAFF. The CDR3 DNA reads TGTGCCAGCAGCTTAGGGCCTGCCGGGGCCCGAGGGGAAGCTTTCTTT.

The V call is TRBV27, the J call TRBJ1-5; D is unclear. Germline V CDR1 and CDR2: MNHEY, SMNVEV (reference sequence). The CDR3 has 16 amino acids. The V gene lost 5 bases and the J gene lost 0 bases, with 14 bases spanning the gap. The CDR3 loop is CASSQLSSYSNQPQHF. The CDR3, as DNA: TGTGCCAGCAGTCAATTGTCCAGTTATAGCAATCAGCCCCAGCATTTT.

The V gene is TRBV18, the J gene TRBJ2-1; TRBD2 aligns across 7 bases. This CDR3 spans 14 amino acids. Germline loops: CDR1 KGHSH, CDR2 LQKENI. Trimming cost V 3 bases and J 9 bases; bases outside gene matches: 8. This chain's CDR3 is CASSPTSGVGEQFF. The CDR3 bases are TGTGCCAGCTCACCTACCAGCGGGGTAGGTGAGCAGTTCTTC.

The chain employs TRBV11-2 and TRBJ2-3; D is perhaps TRBD1 (5 bases). Germline CDR1 is SGHAT and CDR2 is FQNNGV. Trimming shortened V by 5 bases and J by 2 bases, and 14 bases separated the two germline ends. The CDR3 runs to 15 residues. DNA of the CDR3: TGTGCCAGCAGCCCCGGCAGTGGGGCCACAGATACGCAGTATTTT. Protein sequence: CASSPGSGATDTQYF.

This sequence joins TRBV15 and TRBJ1-3; the D is unclear. The CDR3 consists of 13 residues. Germline V CDR1 and CDR2: LNHNV, YYDKDF (reference sequence). The germline V and J ends were trimmed by 6 bases and 0 bases, with 6 bases remaining between them. CDR3 in amino acids: CATRKSSGNTIYF. CDR3 coding DNA: TGTGCCACCAGGAAGAGCTCTGGAAACACCATATATTTT.

J is TRBJ2-3 and V is TRBV5-1; 7 bases are a match to TRBD1. Losses at the gene ends were 0 bases for V and 2 bases for J; bases not matched to a gene: 6. Germline values: CDR1 SGHRS, CDR2 YFSETQ. The CDR3 sequence is 16 residues long. CDR3 sequence: CASSLVRDSVTDTQYF. CDR3 nucleotide sequence: TGCGCCAGCAGCTTGGTACGGGACAGCGTCACAGATACGCAGTATTTT.

The chain employs TRBV19 and TRBJ1-4, with D possibly matching TRBD1 (5 bases). Germline V gene sequence: CDR1 LNHDA, CDR2 SQIVND (reference sequence). The V and J ends lost 5 bases and 0 bases respectively, with 13 bases between them. The CDR3 totals 16 residues. The CDR3 spells CASSPGPQATNEKLFF. CDR3 in DNA: TGTGCCAGTAGTCCGGGACCGCAAGCAACTAATGAAAAACTGTTTTTT.